This T cell receptor beta chain comes out of a study of spatial heterogeneity in lung cancer. The sample holds many counts of this clonotype. TCRdb passed the 5' RACE reads through MiXCR, listing each CDR3 protein once. This table holds approximately 52,000 distinct CDR3 sequences, 5.3% found once. Time point denoted: sample taken at primary tumor resection. The material was PBMCs, obtained at surgery. The receptor was derived from a male donor with early-stage non-small cell lung cancer.

CDR3 coding DNA: TGCGCCAGCAGCTTGGCCGGGCTAGCGGGAGTCAATGAGCAGTTCTTC. It codes for CASSLAGLAGVNEQFF. The chain uses TRBV5-1 and TRBJ2-1; 10 bases are shared with TRBD2. The CDR3 has 16 amino acids. Germline V gene sequence: CDR1 SGHRS, CDR2 YFSETQ. With 0 bases clipped from V and 6 bases from J, the junction kept 6 bases outside the gene matches.